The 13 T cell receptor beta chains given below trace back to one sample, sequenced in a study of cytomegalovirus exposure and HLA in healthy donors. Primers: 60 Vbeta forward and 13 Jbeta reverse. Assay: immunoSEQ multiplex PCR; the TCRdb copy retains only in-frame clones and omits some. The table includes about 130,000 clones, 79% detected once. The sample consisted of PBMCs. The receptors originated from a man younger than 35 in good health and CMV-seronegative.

As DNA, the CDR3 is TGTGCCAGCTCACCAGCCCCGGGGTACGAGCAGTACGTC. It specifies CASSPAPGYEQYV. The chain joins TRBV18 to TRBJ2-7, with D possibly being TRBD2 (5 bases). Germline assignment: CDR1 KGHSH and CDR2 LQKENI. The length of the CDR3 is 13 residues. V lost 2 bases, J lost 4 bases, and 9 bases lay in between.

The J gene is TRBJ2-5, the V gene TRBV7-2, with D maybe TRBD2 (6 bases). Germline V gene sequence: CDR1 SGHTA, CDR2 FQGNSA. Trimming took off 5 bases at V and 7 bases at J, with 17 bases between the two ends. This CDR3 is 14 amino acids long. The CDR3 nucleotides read TGTGCCAGCAGCGCCCAGACTAGTAGAGGGACCCAGTACTTC. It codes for CASSAQTSRGTQYF.

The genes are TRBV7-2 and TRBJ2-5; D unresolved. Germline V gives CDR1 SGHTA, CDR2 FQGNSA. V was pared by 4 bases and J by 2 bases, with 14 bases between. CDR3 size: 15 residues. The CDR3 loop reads CASSSAFPGQETQYF. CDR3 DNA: TGTGCCAGCAGCTCCGCGTTTCCAGGACAAGAGACCCAGTACTTC.

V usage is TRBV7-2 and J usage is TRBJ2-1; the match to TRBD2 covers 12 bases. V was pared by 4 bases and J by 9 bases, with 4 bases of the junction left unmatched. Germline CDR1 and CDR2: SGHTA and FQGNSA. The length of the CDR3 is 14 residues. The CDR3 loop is CASSWTSGKVEQFF. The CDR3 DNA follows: TGTGCCAGCAGCTGGACTAGCGGGAAGGTTGAGCAGTTCTTC.

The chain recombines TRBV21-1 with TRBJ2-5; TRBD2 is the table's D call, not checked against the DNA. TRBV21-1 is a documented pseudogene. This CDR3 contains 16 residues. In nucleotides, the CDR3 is TGTGCCAGCAGGACCTGGTCCGCGGTTAGTAAAGAGACCCAGTACTTC. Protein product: CASRTWSAVSKETQYF.

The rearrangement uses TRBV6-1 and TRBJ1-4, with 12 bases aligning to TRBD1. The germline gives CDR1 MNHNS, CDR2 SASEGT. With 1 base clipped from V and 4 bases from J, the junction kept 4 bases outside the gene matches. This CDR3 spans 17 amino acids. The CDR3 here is CASSEGGQGAINEKLFF. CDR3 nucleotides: TGTGCCAGCAGTGAAGGGGGACAGGGGGCGATTAATGAAAAACTGTTTTTT.

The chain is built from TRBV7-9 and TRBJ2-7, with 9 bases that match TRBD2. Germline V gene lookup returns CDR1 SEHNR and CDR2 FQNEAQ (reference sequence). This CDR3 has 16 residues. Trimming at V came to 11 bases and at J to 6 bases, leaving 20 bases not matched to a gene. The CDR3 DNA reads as TGTGCCGAAGAGAACCTCGGGCTAGCGGGATCGGTCGAGCAGTACTTC. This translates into CAEENLGLAGSVEQYF.

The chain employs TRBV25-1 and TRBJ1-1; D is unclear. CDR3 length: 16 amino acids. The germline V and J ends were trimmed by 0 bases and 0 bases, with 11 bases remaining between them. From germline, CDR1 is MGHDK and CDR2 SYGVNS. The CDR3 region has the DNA TGTGCCAGCAGTGAATATGGCGGAGACCTGAACACTGAAGCTTTCTTT. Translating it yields CASSEYGGDLNTEAFF.

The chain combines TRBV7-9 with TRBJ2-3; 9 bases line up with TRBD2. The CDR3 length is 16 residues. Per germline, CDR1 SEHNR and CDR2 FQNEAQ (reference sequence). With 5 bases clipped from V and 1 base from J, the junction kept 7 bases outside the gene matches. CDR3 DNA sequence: TGTGCCAGCAGCACTTTAGCGGGAGCGGGCACAGATACGCAGTATTTT. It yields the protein CASSTLAGAGTDTQYF. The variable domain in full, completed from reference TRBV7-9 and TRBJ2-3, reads DTGVSQNPRHKITKRGQNVTFRCDPISEHNRLYWYRQTLGQGPEFLTYFQNEAQLEKSRLLSDRFSAERPKGSFSTLEIQRTEQGDSAMYLCASSTLAGAGTDTQYFGPGTRLTVL.

The CDR3 DNA reads as TGTGCCAGCATGTCACAGGGATATTCACCCCTCCACTTT. Amino acids: CASMSQGYSPLHF. This sequence joins TRBV27 and TRBJ1-6, with D possibly matching TRBD1 (6 bases). The germline V gene has CDR1 MNHEY and CDR2 SMNVEV (reference sequence). The V end lost 7 bases, the J end lost 8 bases, and 12 bases lay between the germline ends. This CDR3 contains 13 residues.

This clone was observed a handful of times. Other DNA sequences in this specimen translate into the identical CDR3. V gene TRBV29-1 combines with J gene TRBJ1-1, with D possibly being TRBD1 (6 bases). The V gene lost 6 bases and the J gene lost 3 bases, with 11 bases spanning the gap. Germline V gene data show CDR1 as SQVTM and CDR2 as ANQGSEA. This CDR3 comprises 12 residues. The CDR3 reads CSVDTGYTEAFF. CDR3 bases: TGCAGCGTCGATACAGGGTACACTGAAGCTTTCTTT.

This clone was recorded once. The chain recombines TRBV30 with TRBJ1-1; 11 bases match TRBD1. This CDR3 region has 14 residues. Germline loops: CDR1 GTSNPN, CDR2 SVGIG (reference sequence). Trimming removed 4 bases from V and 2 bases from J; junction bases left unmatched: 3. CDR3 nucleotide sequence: TGTGCCTGGATACGGACAGGGGGCAACACTGAAGCTTTCTTT. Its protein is CAWIRTGGNTEAFF. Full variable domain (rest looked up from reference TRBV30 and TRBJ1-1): SQTIHQWPATLVQPVGSPLSLECTVEGTSNPNLYWYRQAAGRGLQLLFYSVGIGQISSEVPQNLSASRPQDRQFILSSKKLLLSDSGFYLCAWIRTGGNTEAFFGQGTRLTVV.

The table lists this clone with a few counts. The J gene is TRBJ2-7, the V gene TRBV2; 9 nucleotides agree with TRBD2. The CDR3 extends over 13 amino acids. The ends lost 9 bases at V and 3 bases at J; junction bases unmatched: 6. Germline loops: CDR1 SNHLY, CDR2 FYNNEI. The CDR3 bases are TGTGCCAGGTCAGGAGCGGGAGGCTACGAGCAGTACTTC. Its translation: CARSGAGGYEQYF.